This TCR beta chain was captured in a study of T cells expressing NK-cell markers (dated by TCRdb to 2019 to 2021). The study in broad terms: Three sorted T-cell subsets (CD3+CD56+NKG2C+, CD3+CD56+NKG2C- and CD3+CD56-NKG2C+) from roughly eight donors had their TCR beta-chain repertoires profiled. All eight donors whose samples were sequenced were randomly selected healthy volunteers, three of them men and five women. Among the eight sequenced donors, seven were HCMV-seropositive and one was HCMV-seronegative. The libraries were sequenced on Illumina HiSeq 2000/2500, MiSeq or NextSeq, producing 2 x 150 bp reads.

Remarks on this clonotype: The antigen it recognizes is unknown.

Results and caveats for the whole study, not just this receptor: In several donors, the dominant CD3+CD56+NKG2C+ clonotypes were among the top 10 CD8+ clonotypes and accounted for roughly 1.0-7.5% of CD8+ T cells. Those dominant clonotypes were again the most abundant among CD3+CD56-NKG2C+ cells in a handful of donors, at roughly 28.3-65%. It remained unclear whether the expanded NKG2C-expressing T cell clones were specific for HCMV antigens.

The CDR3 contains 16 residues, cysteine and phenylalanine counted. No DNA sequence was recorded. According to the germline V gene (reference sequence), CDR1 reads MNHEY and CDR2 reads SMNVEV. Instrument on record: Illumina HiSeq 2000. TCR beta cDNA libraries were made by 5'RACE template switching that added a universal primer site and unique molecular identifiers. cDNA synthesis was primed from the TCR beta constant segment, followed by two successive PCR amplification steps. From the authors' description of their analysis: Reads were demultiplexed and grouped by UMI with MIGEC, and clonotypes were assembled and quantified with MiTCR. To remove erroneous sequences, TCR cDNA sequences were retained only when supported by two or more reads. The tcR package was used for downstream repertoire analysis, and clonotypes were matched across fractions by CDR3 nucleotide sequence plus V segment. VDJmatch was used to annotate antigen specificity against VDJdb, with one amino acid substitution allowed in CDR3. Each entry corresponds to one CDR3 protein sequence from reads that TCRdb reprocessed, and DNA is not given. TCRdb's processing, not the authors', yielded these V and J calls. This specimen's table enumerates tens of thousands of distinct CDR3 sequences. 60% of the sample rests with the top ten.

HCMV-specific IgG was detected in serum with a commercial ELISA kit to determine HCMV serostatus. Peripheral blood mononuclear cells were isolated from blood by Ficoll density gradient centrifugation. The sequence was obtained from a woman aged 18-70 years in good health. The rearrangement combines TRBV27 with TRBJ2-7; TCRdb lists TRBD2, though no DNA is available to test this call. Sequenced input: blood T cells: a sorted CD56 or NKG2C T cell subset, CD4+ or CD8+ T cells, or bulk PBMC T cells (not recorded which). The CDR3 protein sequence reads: CASSLGSGLGIYEQYF.